The TCR beta chain described here comes from a study of T cell changes during pregnancy in multiple sclerosis (dated by TCRdb to between 2019 and 2020). For the study in its entirety: Changes in the T cell repertoire over the course of pregnancy were examined in this study in women with multiple sclerosis.

The library came from the immunoSEQ multiplex PCR assay. In its TCRdb copy, this immuneACCESS table keeps in-frame sequences only and misses some clones. Where compared with another copy, unresolved V genes explain less than half of these, and the others have no known cause. This sample lists tens of thousands of clones; about 91% were detected once. The ten largest make up 2% to 3% of the sample. A distance of 24 bases separates the germline ends of V and J, which lose 4 bases and 3 bases respectively. The germline V gene (reference sequence) sets CDR1 to MNHEY and CDR2 to SMNVEV. The CDR3 runs 19 residues from the cysteine to the phenylalanine. This entry keeps only the CDR3 DNA: 57 bases, framed from base 1. Concerning this clone itself: Its antigen is still unknown. Base qualities were left out, and no much larger clone turns up one base away.

This clonotype originated in a female donor with multiple sclerosis, enrolled in a pregnancy study. This specimen was peripheral blood, taken before pregnancy. This receptor chain uses TRBV27 and TRBJ2-2; the D element could tentatively be TRBD1 or TRBD2, as 10 bases agree for each. The CDR3: CASSSGTGVLAGDTGELFF. The DNA sequence reads TGTGCCAGCAGTTCCGGGACAGGGGTCCTAGCGGGAGACACCGGGGAGCTGTTTTTT.